The subject of this entry is one T cell receptor (beta chain). The antigen is not known. The data were produced by immunoSEQ multiplex PCR, yet TCRdb's version contains in-frame clones alone and is incomplete. The sample yields 150,000 to 200,000 clones, around 85% seen once. This entry comes from a study of cytomegalovirus exposure and HLA in healthy donors. Study context: The roughly 130 validation repertoires used the same platform as the approximately 700 first-cohort repertoires, a later analysis reported. Study-wide results and caveats: CMV antigen specificity was confirmed in vitro for three CMV-associated chains. Overall, around 150 TCR beta chains were annotated as cytomegalovirus-associated.

This CDR3 is 16 amino acids long. Germline CDR1 is SGHVS and CDR2 is FNYEAQ. With 3 bases clipped from V and 1 base from J, the junction kept 0 bases outside the gene matches. While the first cohort had several hundred subjects, the donors belonged to the separate validation cohort of 100 to 150 subjects. V and J are TRBV7-6 and TRBJ2-5, with 15 bases fitting TRBD2. Sequences were obtained from PBMCs. The TCR comes from a man aged 25-45 years in good health and CMV-seropositive. The CDR3 loop reads CASSLGLAGGQETQYF. CDR3 coding DNA: TGTGCCAGCAGCTTGGGACTAGCGGGGGGCCAAGAGACCCAGTACTTC.